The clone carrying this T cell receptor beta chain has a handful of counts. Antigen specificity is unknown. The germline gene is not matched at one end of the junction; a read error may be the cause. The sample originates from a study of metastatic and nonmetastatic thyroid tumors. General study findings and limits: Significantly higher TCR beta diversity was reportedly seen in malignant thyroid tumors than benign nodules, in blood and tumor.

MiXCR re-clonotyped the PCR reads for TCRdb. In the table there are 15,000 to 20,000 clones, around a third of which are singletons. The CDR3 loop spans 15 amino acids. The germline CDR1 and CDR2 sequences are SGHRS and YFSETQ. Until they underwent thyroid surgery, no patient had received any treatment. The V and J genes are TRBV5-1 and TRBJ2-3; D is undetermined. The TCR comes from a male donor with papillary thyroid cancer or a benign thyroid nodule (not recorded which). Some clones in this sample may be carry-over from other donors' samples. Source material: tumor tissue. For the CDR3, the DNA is TGCGCCAGCAGCTTGGGAGCAGCTGGAGAAGATACGCAGAATTTT. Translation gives CASSLGAAGEDTQNF. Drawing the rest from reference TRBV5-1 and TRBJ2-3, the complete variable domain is KAGVTQTPRYLIKTRGQQVTLSCSPISGHRSVSWYQQTPGQGLQFLFEYFSETQRNKGNFPGRFSGRQFSNSRSEMNVSTLELGDSALYLCASSLGAAGEDTQNFGPGTRLTVL.